The table lists the clone carrying this T cell receptor (beta chain) with a few counts. Its target is unknown. The data belong to a study of T cells in Graves' hyperthyroidism and ophthalmopathy. Study findings and constraints: Blood held most thyroid clonotypes expanded above 0.001 frequency.

The length of the CDR3 is 13 residues. Germline CDR1 and CDR2: SGHAT and FQDESV (reference sequence). V was clipped by 5 bases and J by 3 bases, with 11 bases between them. Researchers amplified the TCR beta CDR3 regions from RNA transcripts. HTBI primers were the set used in a first-round RT-PCR of the TCR CDR3. TCRdb called the multiplex PCR reads again in MiXCR, with one record for every CDR3 protein. Counted here are about 660,000 distinct CDR3 sequences, about 45% occurring once; the ten biggest clones make up less than 9%. Sequencing input: peripheral blood or thyroid tissue (not recorded which). The V call is TRBV11-1, the J call TRBJ2-7; unclear D gene. The sequence was obtained from an adult man with Graves' disease, either hyperthyroidism or ophthalmopathy (not recorded which). CDR3 protein: CASSVVSDYEQYF. CDR3 DNA sequence: TGTGCCAGCAGCGTTGTGTCGGACTACGAGCAGTACTTC.